The 9 T cell receptor beta chains below come from one sample, sequenced in a study of breast tumors, draining lymph nodes, adjacent tissues. MiXCR, applied by TCRdb to the multiplex PCR reads, yields one record per CDR3 protein. The sample lists some 47,000 distinct CDR3 sequences; about 40% were seen once. Sequencing was performed on breast tumor tissue. The receptors derive from a female donor with breast cancer. Some clones in this sample may be carry-over from other donors' samples.

This clonotype occurred once. A much larger clone differs by one base, so this may be a read error. The final CDR3 position lacks the conserved phenylalanine or tryptophan, pointing to a likely read error. This sequence joins TRBV7-2 and TRBJ1-1, with a weak D call TRBD1 (5 bases). The CDR3 is 13 amino acids. Trimming shortened V by 7 bases and J by 1 base, and 10 bases separated the two germline ends. The germline CDR1 and CDR2 sequences are SGHTA and FQGNSA. The CDR3 loop is CASTLGGNTEAFL. The CDR3 DNA follows: TGTGCCAGCACCCTGGGGGGGAACACTGAAGCTTTCCTT.

This clonotype was counted many times. The chain employs TRBV12-3 or TRBV12-4 and TRBJ2-5; a weak D match, TRBD1 (6 bases). The CDR3 is 14 amino acids. V lost 3 bases to trimming and J lost 5 bases, with 13 bases between them. The CDR3: CASSFDRRWETQYF. The CDR3 DNA follows: TGTGCCAGCAGTTTTGACAGGAGGTGGGAGACCCAGTACTTC.

This sequence joins TRBV4-3 and TRBJ2-5; D is possibly TRBD2 (6 bases). The germline CDR1 and CDR2 sequences are LGHNA and YSLEER. This CDR3 region has 15 residues. With 0 bases removed from V and 3 bases from J, the gap between germline ends came to 11 bases. This chain's CDR3 is CASSQDRRGKETQYF. As DNA, the CDR3 is TGCGCCAGCAGCCAAGATCGGAGGGGAAAAGAGACCCAGTACTTC.

This clonotype was seen at least ten times. The chain uses TRBV7-3 and TRBJ2-2; 7 bases match TRBD1. CDR1 SGHTA and CDR2 FQGTGA come from the germline V gene. With 5 bases clipped from V and 1 base from J, the junction kept 1 base outside the gene matches. This CDR3 contains 14 residues. The CDR3 nucleotides read TGTGCCAGCAGCCGGACAGGGAACACCGGGGAGCTGTTTTTT. Translated: CASSRTGNTGELFF.

This clonotype showed up many times. V usage is TRBV12-3 or TRBV12-4 and J usage is TRBJ2-1, with D tentatively TRBD2 (5 bases). The CDR3 loop spans 14 amino acids. V gave up 7 bases and J gave up 1 base, with 11 bases separating them. Here the CDR3 reads CASTPDLSYNEQFF. DNA for the CDR3: TGTGCCAGCACCCCGGACTTATCCTACAATGAGCAGTTCTTC.

There are many counts of this clonotype. The chain couples TRBV7-9 to TRBJ1-1; D is unclear. Germline V CDR1 and CDR2: SEHNR, FQNEAQ (reference sequence). V lost 2 bases and J 8 bases, leaving 15 bases between the germline ends. The CDR3 loop spans 14 amino acids. The CDR3 DNA reads TGTGCCAGCAGCTTAATCGAGGCGATCGGGGAAGCTTTCTTT. This translates into CASSLIEAIGEAFF.

Many counts were recorded for this clonotype. The gene calls are TRBV20-1 and TRBJ2-3; 8 bases are shared with TRBD2. V lost 1 base and J lost 6; bases outside the gene matches: 6. Germline V CDR1 and CDR2: DFQATT, SNEGSKA (reference sequence). The CDR3 length is 14 residues. The CDR3 nucleotides read TGCAGTGCTAGAGTGGCTAGCGGGTTGGATACGCAGTATTTT. Encoded protein: CSARVASGLDTQYF.

Comments on this clonotype: This CDR3 is missing its conserved last phenylalanine or tryptophan, likely due to a read error. The V and J genes are TRBV6-1 and TRBJ2-5, with D possibly TRBD2 on 5 matching bases. The length of the CDR3 is 13 residues. In germline, CDR1 is MNHNS, CDR2 SASEGT. Trimming removed 3 bases from V and 4 bases from J, with 9 bases in between. The CDR3 coding sequence is TGTGCCAGCAGTGAGAGGGATGGAGAGACCCAGTACCTC. Amino acids: CASSERDGETQYL.

In the case of this clonotype: The CDR3 end shows no conserved phenylalanine or tryptophan, and so a read error is likely. The chain is built from TRBV19 and TRBJ2-5, with D perhaps being TRBD1 or TRBD2 (6 bases each). Germline V gene sequence: CDR1 LNHDA, CDR2 SQIVND (reference sequence). The CDR3 length is 16 residues. The V end was cut by 9 bases, the J end by 2 bases, with 22 bases between. CDR3 nucleotides: TGTGCCAGCAGCTTGGGGGCGGGGAGATCTCAAGAGACCCAGTACCTC. Translation gives CASSLGAGRSQETQYL.